A single sample gave rise to the 28 T cell receptor beta chains below, sequenced in a study of blood T cell repertoires in COVID-19. Here immunoSEQ multiplex PCR was the method, and the copy in TCRdb shows in-frame clones only, minus some. The repertoire consists of about 360,000 clones, with around 86% occurring once and the leading ten covering 3%. The sequenced material came from peripheral blood. The origin of the receptors is a human donor in a cohort sampled during active COVID-19.

The chain carries TRBV5-4 and TRBJ1-1, with 8 bases lining up with TRBD1. The CDR3 consists of 15 residues. After removal of 5 bases from V and 6 bases from J, the junction contained 12 bases not matched to a gene. Germline CDR1 reads SGHNT; CDR2 reads YYREEE (reference sequence). Written as DNA, the CDR3 is TGTGCCAGCAGTCGGGTCAGGGGGCTTGCTCCTGAAGCTTTCTTT. Protein: CASSRVRGLAPEAFF.

This rearrangement joins TRBV10-3 to TRBJ1-1; 7 nucleotides align to TRBD1. The CDR3 has 13 residues. The junction had 3 bases not matched to a gene; V was cut back by 2 bases and J by 6 bases. CDR1 ENHRY and CDR2 SYGVKD come from the germline V gene. The CDR3 DNA sequence: TGTGCCATCAGTGAGGGCCAGGGGGCTGAAGCTTTCTTT. It encodes CAISEGQGAEAFF.

This clone was observed at least ten times. J is TRBJ1-2 and V is TRBV6-1, with D possibly being TRBD1 (6 bases). V was cut by 3 bases and J by 8 bases, with 16 bases left in between. The CDR3 totals 14 residues. CDR1 is MNHNS and CDR2 is SASEGT in the germline V gene. CDR3 sequence reads: CASSESGTPRGYTF. The DNA for the CDR3 is TGTGCCAGCAGTGAGTCAGGGACACCTAGAGGCTACACCTTC.

V and J are TRBV15 and TRBJ2-1; the D is unclear. The V gene's germline CDR1 is LNHNV and CDR2 YYDKDF (reference sequence). V lost 1 base and J lost 2, with 12 bases in between. The CDR3 consists of 16 residues. The CDR3 nucleotides read TGTGCCACCAGCAGAGTCTTTTCGGAGCCCTACAATGAGCAGTTCTTC. Translated: CATSRVFSEPYNEQFF.

The rearrangement links TRBV24-1 to TRBJ2-5; 8 nucleotides align to TRBD2. V shed 1 base and J 0 bases; nucleotides not matched to a gene: 6. Germline-derived CDR1 and CDR2 are KGHDR and SFDVKD. The CDR3 contains 17 residues. The chain's CDR3 is CATSDFGLAGNQETQYF. The CDR3 DNA is TGTGCCACCAGTGATTTTGGGCTAGCGGGCAACCAAGAGACCCAGTACTTC.

The CDR3 bases are TGTGCCAGCAGACAGGGAAGTTACGAGCAGTACTTC. Its protein is CASRQGSYEQYF. The rearrangement joins TRBV13 to TRBJ2-7; D might be TRBD1 (6 bases). The germline V gene has CDR1 PRHDT and CDR2 FYEKMQ (reference sequence). The length of the CDR3 is 12 residues. V dropped 6 bases and J dropped 4 bases, with 10 bases sitting between them. The whole variable domain, remainder taken from reference TRBV13 and TRBJ2-7, is AAGVIQSPRHLIKEKRETATLKCYPIPRHDTVYWYQQGPGQDPQFLISFYEKMQSDKGSIPDRFSAQQFSDYHSELNMSSLELGDSALYFCASRQGSYEQYFGPGTRLTVT.

The chain recombines TRBV9 with TRBJ1-6, with a tentative D call TRBD1 (5 bases). V was clipped by 0 bases and J by 6 bases, with 13 bases between them. The germline V gene has CDR1 SGDLS and CDR2 YYNGEE. This CDR3 is built from 16 residues. CDR3 in DNA: TGTGCCAGCAGCGTAGCCGTTGACAGCTTTAATTCACCCCTCCACTTT. Translating it yields CASSVAVDSFNSPLHF.

The chain is built from TRBV3-1 (or the pseudogene TRBV3-2) and TRBJ2-5; 12 bases are a match to TRBD2. The CDR3 is 15 residues long. Germline assignment: CDR1 LGHDT and CDR2 YNNKEL (reference sequence). J was trimmed by 4 bases and V by 5 bases; bases with no gene match: 5. CDR3 amino acids: CASSTGLAGGETQYF. CDR3 in DNA: TGTGCCAGCAGCACGGGACTAGCGGGCGGAGAGACCCAGTACTTC.

This chain joins TRBV6-5 and TRBJ2-1; 10 bases map to TRBD2. The CDR3 is 14 amino acids. J gave up 7 bases and V 10 bases, and 10 bases lay outside the gene matches. Germline assignment: CDR1 MNHEY and CDR2 SVGAGI. The CDR3 sequence: CATRRAGGPNEQFF. CDR3 bases: TGTGCCACACGTAGAGCGGGGGGGCCGAATGAGCAGTTCTTC.

This clone was seen a single time. The rearrangement joins TRBV28 to TRBJ2-5; 9 bases are a match to TRBD2. The CDR3 length is 16 residues. Per the germline V gene, CDR1 is MDHEN and CDR2 is SYDVKM. The trim removed 7 bases at V and 0 bases at J, leaving 9 bases unmatched. The CDR3 DNA reads TGTGCCAGCAACCTCGGAGCGGGAGGCCACCAAGAGACCCAGTACTTC. Encoded protein: CASNLGAGGHQETQYF. The full variable domain, completed using reference TRBV28 and TRBJ2-5, is DVKVTQSSRYLVKRTGEKVFLECVQDMDHENMFWYRQDPGLGLRLIYFSYDVKMKEKGDIPEGYSVSREKKERFSLILESASTNQTSMYLCASNLGAGGHQETQYFGPGTRLLVL.

The count of this clone is one. The chain combines TRBV19 with TRBJ1-2; D possibly corresponds to TRBD1 (5 bases). V dropped 7 bases and J dropped 4 bases, with 16 bases sitting between them. Germline CDR1 is LNHDA and CDR2 is SQIVND (reference sequence). The CDR3 consists of 14 residues. This chain's CDR3 is CASIAGQGGYGYTF. DNA for the CDR3: TGTGCCAGTATAGCCGGGCAGGGAGGCTATGGCTACACCTTC.

The gene calls are TRBV28 and TRBJ2-1; D unresolved. CDR1 and CDR2 from the germline V gene are MDHEN and SYDVKM. There are 15 residues in the CDR3. The germline V and J ends were trimmed by 2 bases and 8 bases, with 16 bases remaining between them. CDR3 residues: CASSLIGSRLYEQFF. CDR3 coding DNA: TGTGCCAGCAGTTTAATCGGTTCTAGGCTATATGAGCAGTTCTTC. Drawing the rest from reference TRBV28 and TRBJ2-1, the complete variable domain is DVKVTQSSRYLVKRTGEKVFLECVQDMDHENMFWYRQDPGLGLRLIYFSYDVKMKEKGDIPEGYSVSREKKERFSLILESASTNQTSMYLCASSLIGSRLYEQFFGPGTRLTVL.

The chain has TRBV4-2 and TRBJ2-1; 8 positions match TRBD2. V was clipped by 0 bases and J by 8 bases; unmatched bases: 9. The CDR3 length is 16 residues. CDR1 LGHNA and CDR2 YNFKEQ come from the germline V gene. CDR3 in DNA: TGTGCCAGCAGCCAAGATCGGGCGGGGGGCGTCCATGAGCAGTTCTTC. Its protein product is CASSQDRAGGVHEQFF.

This rearrangement joins TRBV27 to TRBJ1-5; D perhaps matches TRBD1 (6 bases). There are 15 residues in the CDR3. V was trimmed by 0 bases and J by 4 bases, leaving 10 bases between them. Germline CDR1 MNHEY, CDR2 SMNVEV (reference sequence). The CDR3 DNA sequence: TGTGCCAGCAGTTTATCCGGGACACCAAATCAGCCCCAGCATTTT. Protein: CASSLSGTPNQPQHF.

V gene TRBV5-1 combines with J gene TRBJ2-2, with a weak D call TRBD2 (5 bases). Per the germline V gene, CDR1 is SGHRS and CDR2 is YFSETQ. Trimming pared 2 bases from V and 5 bases from J, leaving 13 bases between. The CDR3 has 15 amino acids. CDR3 loop: CASSLVFGETGELFF. CDR3 DNA sequence: TGCGCCAGCAGCTTAGTCTTCGGGGAAACCGGGGAGCTGTTTTTT.

The chain links TRBV5-1 to TRBJ2-1, with D perhaps matching TRBD1 (5 bases). Germline-derived CDR1 and CDR2 are SGHRS and YFSETQ. The ends were cut back, 0 bases at V and 7 bases at J, with 14 bases in the middle. This CDR3 is built from 15 residues. The CDR3 here is CASSLEGDPGNEQFF. CDR3 sequence (DNA): TGCGCCAGCAGCTTGGAAGGGGATCCCGGGAATGAGCAGTTCTTC. Combining the CDR3 with reference TRBV5-1 and TRBJ2-1 gives the whole variable domain KAGVTQTPRYLIKTRGQQVTLSCSPISGHRSVSWYQQTPGQGLQFLFEYFSETQRNKGNFPGRFSGRQFSNSRSEMNVSTLELGDSALYLCASSLEGDPGNEQFFGPGTRLTVL.

This clone was found once. The V gene is TRBV6-5, the J gene TRBJ2-7; perhaps TRBD1 as D (7 bases). This CDR3 is 15 amino acids long. In germline, CDR1 is MNHEY, CDR2 SVGAGI. Trimming stripped 6 bases from V and 4 bases from J, with 19 bases between. The CDR3 sequence is CASSLDREDPYEQYF. CDR3 nucleotide sequence: TGTGCCAGCAGCCTAGACAGGGAGGATCCATACGAGCAGTACTTC.

The chain joins TRBV9 to TRBJ2-7; maybe TRBD1 (5 bases). The CDR3 has 15 amino acids. Germline V gene sequence: CDR1 SGDLS, CDR2 YYNGEE. The V end was cut by 0 bases, the J end by 3 bases, with 13 bases between. CDR3 in amino acids: CASSVGPGHSYEQYF. The CDR3 DNA follows: TGTGCCAGCAGCGTAGGCCCCGGACACAGCTACGAGCAGTACTTC.

The chain carries TRBV18 and TRBJ1-2; 10 bases are a match to TRBD1. The CDR3 extends over 19 amino acids. Unmatched junction bases numbered 20, after V lost 8 bases and J lost 2 bases. Germline lookup yields CDR1 KGHSH and CDR2 LQKENI. CDR3 residues: CASTTSGGLRGQGNYGYTF. Written as DNA, the CDR3 is TGTGCCAGCACAACCAGCGGTGGCTTAAGGGGACAGGGGAACTATGGCTACACCTTC.

The chain recombines TRBV9 with TRBJ2-1, with TRBD1 identical over 9 bases. This CDR3 is 14 amino acids long. CDR1 and CDR2 (germline): SGDLS, YYNGEE. V was clipped by 4 bases and J by 7 bases; unmatched bases: 6. CDR3: CASSPRTGANEQFF. For the CDR3, the DNA is TGTGCCAGCAGCCCCCGGACAGGGGCTAATGAGCAGTTCTTC.

The V and J genes are TRBV19 and TRBJ1-5; D is ambiguous. CDR1 is LNHDA and CDR2 is SQIVND in the germline V gene (reference sequence). Deletions cut 1 base from V and 5 bases from J, with 12 bases between. CDR3 length: 15 residues. This chain's CDR3 is CASSIGAPRDQPQHF. The DNA for the CDR3 is TGTGCCAGTAGTATAGGCGCTCCTCGGGATCAGCCCCAGCATTTT.

The J gene is TRBJ2-5, the V gene TRBV9; no clear D. CDR1 and CDR2 (germline): SGDLS, YYNGEE. The CDR3 sequence is 18 residues long. V was pared by 2 bases and J by 3 bases, with 23 bases between. This chain's CDR3 is CASSVSPAGKVGEETQYF. The CDR3, as DNA: TGTGCCAGCAGCGTTAGCCCAGCCGGCAAGGTCGGTGAAGAGACCCAGTACTTC.

The chain carries TRBV19 and TRBJ2-7; D is unresolved. This CDR3 spans 13 amino acids. V was shortened by 5 bases and J by 6 bases, with 14 bases between the two germline ends. Germline V gene lookup returns CDR1 LNHDA and CDR2 SQIVND (reference sequence). The CDR3 DNA sequence: TGTGCCAGTAGTTCTCACCGGGTTGGCGAGCAGTACTTC. It encodes CASSSHRVGEQYF.

The J gene is TRBJ1-4, the V gene TRBV5-1, with 8 bases matching TRBD1. Germline V gene sequence: CDR1 SGHRS, CDR2 YFSETQ. The V segment lost 6 bases and the J segment 6 bases; nucleotides outside the gene matches: 7. The CDR3 runs 14 residues. In DNA, the CDR3 is TGCGCCAGCAATCTCGGACAGGGAGATGAAAAACTGTTTTTT. This sequence encodes CASNLGQGDEKLFF.

At least ten counts were recorded for this clone. The rearrangement uses TRBV10-3 and TRBJ1-1, with 9 bases fitting TRBD1. Germline V gene data show CDR1 as ENHRY and CDR2 as SYGVKD. Trimming at V came to 4 bases and at J to 3 bases, leaving 3 bases not matched to a gene. The CDR3 runs to 14 residues. This CDR3 reads CAISGQGEDTEAFF. CDR3 sequence (DNA): TGTGCCATCAGTGGACAGGGGGAGGACACTGAAGCTTTCTTT.

The V and J genes are TRBV28 and TRBJ1-5; 7 nucleotides agree with TRBD1. V was pared by 6 bases and J by 2 bases, with 10 bases of the junction left unmatched. In germline, CDR1 is MDHEN, CDR2 SYDVKM. The CDR3 has 16 amino acids. Written as DNA, the CDR3 is TGTGCCAGCAGCTACCCTACAGGGGATGGCAATCAGCCCCAGCATTTT. Amino acid sequence: CASSYPTGDGNQPQHF.

This clone has a single count. The rearrangement joins TRBV9 to TRBJ2-1, with TRBD2 identical over 14 bases. Germline V CDR1 and CDR2: SGDLS, YYNGEE. There are 15 residues in the CDR3. J gave up 9 bases and V 4 bases, and 6 bases lay outside the gene matches. CDR3 in DNA: TGTGCCAGCAGCCCGGGACTAGCGGGAGCCAGTGAGCAGTTCTTC. Translating gives CASSPGLAGASEQFF.

CDR3 in amino acids: CASRSGVGGNQPQHF. The CDR3 nucleotides read TGCGCCAGCAGATCGGGGGTCGGGGGCAATCAGCCCCAGCATTTT. The rearrangement joins TRBV10-1 to TRBJ1-5, with D perhaps TRBD1 (5 bases). Trimming stripped 6 bases from V and 2 bases from J, with 14 bases between. The CDR3 spans 15 residues. Per germline, CDR1 WNHNN and CDR2 SYGVQD (reference sequence).